One and the same sample provided the 15 T cell receptor beta chains below, sequenced in a study of blood T cell repertoires in COVID-19. Produced via immunoSEQ multiplex PCR; TCRdb's table is partial and in-frame only. The sample consists of some 220,000 clones, around 85% of them appearing once. The specimen was peripheral blood. The receptors shown here come from a woman in her sixties or seventies with active or convalescent COVID-19.

This clone is a singleton in its sample. The chain combines TRBV7-2 with TRBJ1-2; 8 bases agree with TRBD1. From germline, CDR1 is SGHTA and CDR2 FQGNSA. The CDR3 runs to 15 residues. V dropped 5 bases and J dropped 4; count of bases not matched to a gene: 9. The CDR3 coding sequence is TGTGCCAGCAGCCTAAGGACAGGGAACTCCTATGGCTACACCTTC. Its translation is CASSLRTGNSYGYTF.

The V gene is TRBV5-1, the J gene TRBJ2-1, with D unresolved. The V end lost 2 bases, the J end lost 3 bases, and 9 bases lay between the germline ends. The CDR3 loop spans 14 amino acids. CDR1 is SGHRS and CDR2 is YFSETQ in the germline V gene. CDR3 DNA sequence: TGCGCCAGCAGCTTCGTACAGAGCTACAATGAGCAGTTCTTC. Its protein is CASSFVQSYNEQFF.

The rearrangement joins TRBV10-1 to TRBJ1-2, with D possibly matching TRBD1 (6 bases). The CDR3 consists of 13 residues. V gave up 6 bases and J gave up 5 bases, with 13 bases separating them. Germline loops: CDR1 WNHNN, CDR2 SYGVQD (reference sequence). The CDR3 bases are TGCGCCAGCAGCCGGGACACCTCTTATGGCTACACCTTC. Translation: CASSRDTSYGYTF.

This chain connects TRBV6-2 or TRBV6-3 to TRBJ2-1; 12 bases are shared with TRBD2. Germline CDR1 reads MNHEY; CDR2 reads SVGEGT. The CDR3 length is 17 residues. J was trimmed by 7 bases and V by 4 bases; bases with no gene match: 11. The CDR3 here is CASSLSSSSGGVNEQFF. The CDR3 DNA sequence: TGTGCCAGCAGTTTGAGCTCCTCTAGCGGGGGGGTTAATGAGCAGTTCTTC.

J is TRBJ2-7 and V is TRBV19, with 11 positions matching TRBD1. This CDR3 contains 14 residues. With V trimmed by 5 bases and J by 0 bases, 0 bases remained unmatched. The V gene's germline CDR1 is LNHDA and CDR2 SQIVND (reference sequence). Here the CDR3 DNA reads TGTGCCAGTAGTGGGACAGGGGGCTCCTACGAGCAGTACTTC. Protein: CASSGTGGSYEQYF.

The rearrangement links TRBV3-1 (or the pseudogene TRBV3-2) to TRBJ2-7; the D is unclear. CDR3 length equals 15 residues. From germline, CDR1 is LGHDT and CDR2 YNNKEL (reference sequence). V was pared by 1 base and J by 2 bases, with 12 bases between. This CDR3 reads CASSQVPAAAYEQYF. The CDR3 DNA sequence: TGTGCCAGCAGCCAAGTCCCAGCCGCGGCCTACGAGCAGTACTTC.

V is TRBV24-1 and J is TRBJ2-1; D may be TRBD2 (5 bases). Trimming shortened V by 1 base and J by 5 bases, and 14 bases separated the two germline ends. The CDR3 runs to 16 residues. Germline lookup yields CDR1 KGHDR and CDR2 SFDVKD. CDR3: CATSDFAQRRNNEQFF. CDR3 in DNA: TGTGCCACCAGTGATTTTGCCCAGCGGAGAAACAATGAGCAGTTCTTC.

This clone was detected only a few times. CDR3 in amino acids: CSADGGYEQYF. The CDR3 region has the DNA TGCAGTGCTGACGGGGGCTACGAGCAGTACTTC. The rearrangement uses TRBV20-1 and TRBJ2-7; D might be TRBD2 (6 bases). The germline CDR1 and CDR2 sequences are DFQATT and SNEGSKA (reference sequence). V shed 5 bases and J shed 3 bases, with 8 bases lying between them. The CDR3 sequence is 11 residues long.

The gene calls are TRBV7-2 and TRBJ2-3; TRBD2 agrees at 15 bases. Trimming took 4 bases from V and 8 from J; bases not matched to a gene: 4. CDR3 length: 15 residues. From germline, CDR1 is SGHTA and CDR2 FQGNSA. This CDR3 reads CASSWTSGGEGTQYF. In nucleotides, the CDR3 is TGTGCCAGCAGCTGGACTAGCGGGGGGGAGGGTACGCAGTATTTT.

The chain employs TRBV6-5 and TRBJ1-3, with D possibly being TRBD1 (5 bases). Germline V gene data show CDR1 as MNHEY and CDR2 as SVGAGI. The CDR3 loop spans 16 amino acids. The V end was cut by 4 bases, the J end by 6 bases, with 19 bases between. CDR3 sequence (DNA): TGTGCCAGCAGTTTGGGGACTTCCTCACGCTTAAACACCATATATTTT. Its protein is CASSLGTSSRLNTIYF.

The chain links TRBV3-1 (or the pseudogene TRBV3-2) to TRBJ2-2; the D gene is possibly TRBD1 (6 bases). Germline V lookup: CDR1 LGHDT, CDR2 YNNKEL (reference sequence). CDR3 length: 14 residues. V was clipped by 2 bases and J by 5 bases, with 9 bases between them. CDR3 DNA: TGTGCCAGCAGCCAAATGACAGGTACCGGGGAGCTGTTTTTT. The encoded protein is CASSQMTGTGELFF.

This chain uses TRBV5-1 with TRBJ2-1; D gene ambiguous. Deletions cut 7 bases from V and 5 bases from J, with 13 bases between. The CDR3 is 13 amino acids. Per germline, CDR1 SGHRS and CDR2 YFSETQ. CDR3 region: CASHINSDNEQFF. The CDR3 bases are TGCGCCAGCCATATCAACTCGGACAATGAGCAGTTCTTC.

Of note for this clone: In the same sample, other DNA sequences code for this CDR3. The V call is TRBV19, the J call TRBJ2-3; tentative D call: TRBD2 (5 bases). CDR1 and CDR2 (germline): LNHDA, SQIVND (reference sequence). The CDR3 runs 14 residues. The V gene lost 3 bases and the J gene lost 0 bases, with 7 bases spanning the gap. The CDR3 DNA follows: TGTGCCAGTAGTATCGGCGGGAGCACAGATACGCAGTATTTT. It specifies CASSIGGSTDTQYF.

The chain joins TRBV27 to TRBJ1-1; maybe TRBD1 (5 bases). Looked up from germline, CDR1 is MNHEY and CDR2 is SMNVEV (reference sequence). The CDR3 spans 15 residues. The V gene lost 5 bases and the J gene lost 1 base, with 14 bases spanning the gap. The CDR3 sequence is CASSLTAGPNTEAFF. The DNA for the CDR3 is TGTGCCAGCAGTCTGACAGCCGGTCCGAACACTGAAGCTTTCTTT.

CDR3 in amino acids: CASSLGDYNEQFF. CDR3 sequence (DNA): TGTGCCAGCAGCTTAGGCGACTACAATGAGCAGTTCTTC. This rearrangement joins TRBV7-2 to TRBJ2-1; D is undetermined. Trimming shortened V by 1 base and J by 3 bases, and 4 bases separated the two germline ends. Germline V gene data show CDR1 as SGHTA and CDR2 as FQGNSA. This CDR3 spans 13 amino acids.